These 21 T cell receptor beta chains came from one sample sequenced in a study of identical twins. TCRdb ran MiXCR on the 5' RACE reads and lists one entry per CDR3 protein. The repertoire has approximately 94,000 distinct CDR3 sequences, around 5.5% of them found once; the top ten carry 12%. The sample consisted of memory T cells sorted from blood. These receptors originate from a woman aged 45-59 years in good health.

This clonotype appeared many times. The chain's CDR3 is CASSPDREVLETQYF. The CDR3 DNA reads TGCGCCAGCAGCCCGGACAGGGAAGTATTAGAGACCCAGTACTTC. V and J are TRBV4-1 and TRBJ2-5; 8 nucleotides align to TRBD1. This CDR3 contains 15 residues. Germline-derived CDR1 and CDR2 are MGHRA and YSYEKL. V lost 4 bases and J lost 4; bases outside the gene matches: 8.

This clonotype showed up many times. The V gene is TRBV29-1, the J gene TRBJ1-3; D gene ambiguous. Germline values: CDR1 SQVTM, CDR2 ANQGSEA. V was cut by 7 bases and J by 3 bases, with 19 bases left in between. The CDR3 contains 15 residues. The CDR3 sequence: CSAKVPTGRGNTIYF. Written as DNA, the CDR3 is TGCAGCGCCAAGGTACCCACTGGACGTGGAAACACCATATATTTT.

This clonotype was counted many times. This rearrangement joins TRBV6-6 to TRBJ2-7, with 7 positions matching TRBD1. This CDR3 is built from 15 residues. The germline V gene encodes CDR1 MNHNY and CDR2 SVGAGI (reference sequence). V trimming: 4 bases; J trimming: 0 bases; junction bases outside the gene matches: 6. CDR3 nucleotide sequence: TGTGCCAGCAGTTCCGGGACAGAGAGCTCCTACGAGCAGTACGTC. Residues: CASSSGTESSYEQYV.

Here the CDR3 DNA reads TGTGCCAGTACCCCACAGACAGGGGGCCGCACTGAAGCTTTCTTT. Its translation: CASTPQTGGRTEAFF. The genes are TRBV19 and TRBJ1-1; 10 bases fit TRBD1. The CDR3 consists of 15 residues. Trimming at V came to 7 bases and at J to 4 bases, leaving 9 bases not matched to a gene. Germline loops: CDR1 LNHDA, CDR2 SQIVND (reference sequence).

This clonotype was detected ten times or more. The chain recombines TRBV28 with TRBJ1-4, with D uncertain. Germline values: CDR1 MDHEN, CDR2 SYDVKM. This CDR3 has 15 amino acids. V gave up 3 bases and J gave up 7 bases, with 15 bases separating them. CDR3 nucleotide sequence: TGTGCCAGCAGTTTTCATTCGGCAGAGGGTGAAAAACTGTTTTTT. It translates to CASSFHSAEGEKLFF.

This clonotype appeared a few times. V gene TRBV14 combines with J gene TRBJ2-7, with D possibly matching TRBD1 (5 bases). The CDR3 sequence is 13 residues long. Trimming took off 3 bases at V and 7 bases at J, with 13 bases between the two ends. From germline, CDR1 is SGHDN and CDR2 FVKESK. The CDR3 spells CASSHVQGWEQYF. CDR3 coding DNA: TGTGCCAGCAGCCACGTTCAGGGATGGGAGCAGTACTTC. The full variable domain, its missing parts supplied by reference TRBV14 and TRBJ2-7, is EAGVTQFPSHSVIEKGQTVTLRCDPISGHDNLYWYRRVMGKEIKFLLHFVKESKQDESGMPNNRFLAERTGGTYSTLKVQPAELEDSGVYFCASSHVQGWEQYFGPGTRLTVT.

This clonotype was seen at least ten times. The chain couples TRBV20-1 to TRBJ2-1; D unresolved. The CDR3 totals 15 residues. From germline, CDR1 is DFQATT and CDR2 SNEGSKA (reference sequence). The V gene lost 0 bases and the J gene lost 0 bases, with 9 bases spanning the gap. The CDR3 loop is CSARDGSRSYNEQFF. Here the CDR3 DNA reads TGCAGTGCTAGAGATGGTAGTCGCTCCTACAATGAGCAGTTCTTC.

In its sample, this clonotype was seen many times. As DNA, the CDR3 is TGTGCCAGCAGCTTCCGGACAGGGGGCGAAACAGATACGCAGTATTTT. This gives the protein CASSFRTGGETDTQYF. V is TRBV7-9 and J is TRBJ2-3; 11 bases map to TRBD1. The CDR3 extends over 16 amino acids. Germline CDR1 and CDR2: SEHNR and FQNEAQ (reference sequence). J was trimmed by 3 bases and V by 3 bases; bases with no gene match: 5.

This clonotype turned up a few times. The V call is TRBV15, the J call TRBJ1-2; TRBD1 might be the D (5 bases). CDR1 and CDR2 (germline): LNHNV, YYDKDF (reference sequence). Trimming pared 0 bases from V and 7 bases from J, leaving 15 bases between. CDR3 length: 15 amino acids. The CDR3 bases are TGTGCCACCAGCAGAGATCGTCAGGGAACAGGTGGCTACACCTTC. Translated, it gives CATSRDRQGTGGYTF.

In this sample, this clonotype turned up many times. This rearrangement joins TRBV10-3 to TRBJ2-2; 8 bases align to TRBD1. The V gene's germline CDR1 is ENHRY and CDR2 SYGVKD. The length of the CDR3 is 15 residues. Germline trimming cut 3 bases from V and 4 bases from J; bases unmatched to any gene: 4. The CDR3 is CAISDQGARTGELFF. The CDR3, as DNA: TGTGCCATCAGTGACCAGGGGGCGCGCACCGGGGAGCTGTTTTTT.

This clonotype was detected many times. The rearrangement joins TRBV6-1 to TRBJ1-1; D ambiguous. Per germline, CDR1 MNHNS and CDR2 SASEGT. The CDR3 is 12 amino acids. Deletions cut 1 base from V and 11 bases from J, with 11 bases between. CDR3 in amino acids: CASSEGPMGAFF. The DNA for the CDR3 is TGTGCCAGCAGTGAAGGTCCCATGGGGGCTTTCTTT.

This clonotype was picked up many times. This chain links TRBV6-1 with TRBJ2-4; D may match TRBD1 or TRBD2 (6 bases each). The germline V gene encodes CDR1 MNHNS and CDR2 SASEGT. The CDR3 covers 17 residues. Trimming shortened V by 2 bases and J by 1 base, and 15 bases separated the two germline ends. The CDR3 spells CASSESGWGAAKNIQYF. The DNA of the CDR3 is TGTGCCAGCAGTGAATCAGGATGGGGGGCCGCCAAAAACATTCAGTACTTC.

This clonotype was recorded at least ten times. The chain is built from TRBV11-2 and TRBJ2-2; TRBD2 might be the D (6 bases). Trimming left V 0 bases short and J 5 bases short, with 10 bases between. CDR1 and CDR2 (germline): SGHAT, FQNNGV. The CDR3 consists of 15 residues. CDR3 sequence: CASSLEGRRTGELFF. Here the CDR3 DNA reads TGTGCCAGCAGCTTAGAGGGGAGGAGGACCGGGGAGCTGTTTTTT. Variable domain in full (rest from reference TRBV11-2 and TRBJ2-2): EAGVAQSPRYKIIEKRQSVAFWCNPISGHATLYWYQQILGQGPKLLIQFQNNGVVDDSQLPKDRFSAERLKGVDSTLKIQPAKLEDSAVYLCASSLEGRRTGELFFGEGSRLTVL.

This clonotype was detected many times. In nucleotides, the CDR3 is TGTGCCAGCAAGCCGACAGGGGAATATGGCTACACCTTC. It is translated as CASKPTGEYGYTF. The V and J genes are TRBV27 and TRBJ1-2; TRBD1 agrees at 8 bases. The V gene's germline CDR1 is MNHEY and CDR2 SMNVEV (reference sequence). Losses at the gene ends were 7 bases for V and 5 bases for J; bases not matched to a gene: 6. The CDR3 has 13 amino acids.

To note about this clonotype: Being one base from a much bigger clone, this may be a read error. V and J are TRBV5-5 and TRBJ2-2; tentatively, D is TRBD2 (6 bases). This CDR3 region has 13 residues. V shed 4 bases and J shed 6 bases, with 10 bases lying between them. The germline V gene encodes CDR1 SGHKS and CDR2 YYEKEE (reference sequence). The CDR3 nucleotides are TGTGCCAGCAGCGGGAGGTCCCCCGGGGAGCTGTTTTTT. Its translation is CASSGRSPGELFF.

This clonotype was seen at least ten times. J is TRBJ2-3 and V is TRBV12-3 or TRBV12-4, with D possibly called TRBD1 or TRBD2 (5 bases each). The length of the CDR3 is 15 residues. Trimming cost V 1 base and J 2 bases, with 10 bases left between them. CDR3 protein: CASSLGGFPTDTQYF. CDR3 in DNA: TGTGCCAGCAGTTTAGGGGGGTTCCCCACAGATACGCAGTATTTT.

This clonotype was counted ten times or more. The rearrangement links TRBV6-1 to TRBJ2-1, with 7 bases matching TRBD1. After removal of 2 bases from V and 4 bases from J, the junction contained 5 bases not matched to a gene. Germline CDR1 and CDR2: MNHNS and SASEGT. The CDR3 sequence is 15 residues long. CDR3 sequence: CASSEMGQLYNEQFF. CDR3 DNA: TGTGCCAGCAGTGAAATGGGACAGTTGTACAATGAGCAGTTCTTC.

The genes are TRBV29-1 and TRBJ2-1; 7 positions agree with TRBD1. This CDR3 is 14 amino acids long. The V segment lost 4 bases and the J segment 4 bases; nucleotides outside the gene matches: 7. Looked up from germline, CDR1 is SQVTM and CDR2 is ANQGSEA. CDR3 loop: CSVGLTGEYNEQFF. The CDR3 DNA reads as TGCAGCGTTGGCTTAACAGGGGAATACAATGAGCAGTTCTTC.

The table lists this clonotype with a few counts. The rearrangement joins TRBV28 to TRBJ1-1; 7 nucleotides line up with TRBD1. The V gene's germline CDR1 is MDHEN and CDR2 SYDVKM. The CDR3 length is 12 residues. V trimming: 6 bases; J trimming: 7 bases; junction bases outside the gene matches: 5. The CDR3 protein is CASRTGSLEAFF. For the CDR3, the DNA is TGTGCCAGCAGGACAGGGTCTCTTGAAGCTTTCTTT.

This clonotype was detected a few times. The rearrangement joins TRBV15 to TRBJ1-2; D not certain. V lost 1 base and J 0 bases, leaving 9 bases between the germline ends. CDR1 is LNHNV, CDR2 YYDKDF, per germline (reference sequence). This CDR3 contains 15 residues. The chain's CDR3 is CATSRALSTNYGYTF. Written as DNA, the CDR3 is TGTGCCACCAGCAGAGCCCTAAGCACTAACTATGGCTACACCTTC.

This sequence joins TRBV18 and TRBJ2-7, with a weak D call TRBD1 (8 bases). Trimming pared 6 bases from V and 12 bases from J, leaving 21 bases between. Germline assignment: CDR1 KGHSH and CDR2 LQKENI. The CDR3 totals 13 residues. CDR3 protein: CASSRGQGGFGYV. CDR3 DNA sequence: TGTGCCAGCTCCAGAGGACAGGGAGGGTTTGGGTACGTC.